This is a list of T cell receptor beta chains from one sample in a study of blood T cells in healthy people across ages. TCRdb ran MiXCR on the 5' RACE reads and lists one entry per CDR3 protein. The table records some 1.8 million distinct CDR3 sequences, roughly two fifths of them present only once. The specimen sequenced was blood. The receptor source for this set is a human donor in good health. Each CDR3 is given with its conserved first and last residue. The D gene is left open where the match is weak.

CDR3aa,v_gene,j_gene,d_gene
CASSSSRQGYSPLHF,TRBV7-8,TRBJ1-6,TRBD1
CASEDTSYEQYF,TRBV12-3/TRBV12-4,TRBJ2-7,-
CASRTPGAYEQYF,TRBV28,TRBJ2-7,-
CASSVSGTVNEKLFF,TRBV9,TRBJ1-4,-
CSAAGTSGGSITDTQYF,TRBV20-1,TRBJ2-3,TRBD2
CASSPQGGIDEQYF,TRBV18,TRBJ2-7,-
CSVDRAGAGSGYTF,TRBV29-1,TRBJ1-2,-
CAGSLSVFHSNQPQHF,TRBV28,TRBJ1-5,-
CASSRFPSLSSYNEQFF,TRBV5-4,TRBJ2-1,-
CASSLAQSPYNEQFF,TRBV7-2,TRBJ2-1,-
CASSRRGGVGVQETQYF,TRBV7-9,TRBJ2-5,-
CTSSRTGMGYTF,TRBV4-1,TRBJ1-2,TRBD1
CASSWGTLNTEAFF,TRBV12-3/TRBV12-4,TRBJ1-1,-
CSVEGLAGGYEQYF,TRBV29-1,TRBJ2-7,TRBD2
CASSLLGGGGYTF,TRBV7-2,TRBJ1-2,-
CSARAGTSGSPLHF,TRBV20-1,TRBJ1-6,-
CASSSRGLAGKETQYF,TRBV3-1,TRBJ2-5,TRBD2
CASSLVSGSLGYEQYF,TRBV7-8,TRBJ2-7,-
CATSNDRGSGANVLTF,TRBV15,TRBJ2-6,TRBD1
CASSLQTVGAGVETQYF,TRBV5-1,TRBJ2-5,-
CASSRYSGGISNEQFF,TRBV6-1,TRBJ2-1,TRBD2
CASSLVTDYEKLFF,TRBV5-6,TRBJ1-4,-
CASTHGTGEKLFF,TRBV12-3/TRBV12-4,TRBJ1-4,TRBD1
CASSESDTQYF,TRBV2,TRBJ2-3,-
CASSLAGGADEQFF,TRBV5-1,TRBJ2-1,TRBD2
CSARDPTVFSEKLFF,TRBV20-1,TRBJ1-4,-
CASSLLDRSGNTIYF,TRBV7-2,TRBJ1-3,-
CASSQVTGDSLHEQFF,TRBV4-2,TRBJ2-1,TRBD1
CASREGGGETQYF,TRBV2,-,-
CASRRDPGTLHF,TRBV27,TRBJ1-6,-
CSATGHLTYNEQFF,TRBV20-1,TRBJ2-1,-
CASSATYRGYQGGYTF,TRBV9,TRBJ1-2,TRBD1
CATSAAYGTGQETQYF,TRBV24-1,TRBJ2-5,TRBD1
CASSLRRAYEQYF,TRBV12-3/TRBV12-4,TRBJ2-7,-
CASGVPYEQYF,TRBV27,TRBJ2-7,-
CASSQDLSLGATGELFF,TRBV4-3,TRBJ2-2,-
CASGLYWDRLHEQYF,TRBV12-5,-,TRBD1
CSARGDDREEETQYF,TRBV20-1,TRBJ2-5,-
CAMRQTAPGDYGYTF,TRBV10-3,TRBJ1-2,-
CSATTGGAGYGYTF,TRBV20-1,TRBJ1-2,TRBD1
CASSSMDSRAYEQYF,TRBV12-3/TRBV12-4,-,-
CASPGPGGEQYF,TRBV5-1,TRBJ2-7,TRBD2
CASSGTGTSGETQYF,TRBV4-1,TRBJ2-5,TRBD2
CASSHSICRSDTQYF,TRBV4-3,TRBJ2-3,-
CASSLGDKPNPMPTDTRYF,TRBV5-1,TRBJ2-3,-
CASSSRLVQETQYF,TRBV7-2,TRBJ2-5,-
CASSWAGGKETQYF,TRBV28,TRBJ2-5,TRBD1
CASSYTTGANTGELFF,TRBV27,TRBJ2-2,TRBD1
CASSSVIRGGETYEQYF,TRBV6-2/TRBV6-3,TRBJ2-7,TRBD2
CASSYQDHEQYF,TRBV9,-,-
CASSHGQGGDTQYF,TRBV7-3,TRBJ2-3,TRBD1
CASSQDLRRELFF,TRBV4-3,TRBJ1-4,-
CAWRVRGSKNIQYF,TRBV30,TRBJ2-4,-
CSARMTGTGELFF,TRBV20-1,TRBJ2-2,TRBD1
CASSERGPTGELFF,TRBV6-1,TRBJ2-2,-
CASTLEIQETQYF,TRBV7-2,TRBJ2-5,-
CAISETTSTDTQYF,TRBV10-3,TRBJ2-3,-
CSAREGAGAYNEQFF,TRBV20-1,TRBJ2-1,-